The 30 T cell receptor beta chains reported below all come from one sample, sequenced in a study of blood T cell repertoires in COVID-19. Clones were read by immunoSEQ multiplex PCR, and TCRdb kept only the in-frame ones, dropping some. This sample has about 140,000 clones, with approximately 86% found just once. Sequencing input: peripheral blood. These TCRs come from a woman aged 60-75 years with acute or convalescent COVID-19.

The J gene is TRBJ1-6, the V gene TRBV19; possibly TRBD1 for D (5 bases). Germline CDR1 LNHDA, CDR2 SQIVND (reference sequence). V was clipped by 3 bases and J by 11 bases, with 14 bases between them. The CDR3 covers 14 residues. The CDR3 region has the DNA TGTGCCAGTAGTATTCTCGGCAGGGAAGCACCCCTCCACTTT. Its protein is CASSILGREAPLHF.

The V gene is TRBV10-3, the J gene TRBJ2-1; 9 nucleotides line up with TRBD1. Germline assignment: CDR1 ENHRY and CDR2 SYGVKD. The CDR3 totals 15 residues. V lost 4 bases and J lost 3; bases outside the gene matches: 4. The CDR3 DNA reads TGTGCCATCAGTGGAACAGGGGGCGGCTACAATGAGCAGTTCTTC. It translates to CAISGTGGGYNEQFF.

The chain couples TRBV6-1 to TRBJ1-3; TRBD1 might be the D (6 bases). CDR3 size: 14 residues. Trimming shortened V by 2 bases and J by 10 bases, and 15 bases separated the two germline ends. Germline V gives CDR1 MNHNS, CDR2 SASEGT. CDR3 sequence (DNA): TGTGCCAGCAGTGAAAGGGCAGGGGCCACGACCATATATTTT. This sequence encodes CASSERAGATTIYF.

The chain combines TRBV9 with TRBJ2-3; D perhaps matches TRBD2 (5 bases). CDR3 length: 15 residues. Looked up from germline, CDR1 is SGDLS and CDR2 is YYNGEE. V gave up 7 bases and J gave up 0 bases, with 15 bases separating them. The CDR3 bases are TGTGCCAGCGGTCGATCCGGGATTAGCACAGATACGCAGTATTTT. This codes for CASGRSGISTDTQYF.

The chain combines TRBV7-2 with TRBJ2-5, with D unclear. The CDR3 consists of 14 residues. Per germline, CDR1 SGHTA and CDR2 FQGNSA. V lost 7 bases and J lost 1, with 13 bases in between. The CDR3 loop reads CASNPVVGQETQYF. CDR3 in DNA: TGTGCCAGCAACCCGGTAGTCGGCCAAGAGACCCAGTACTTC.

This clone appeared a few times. V is TRBV30 and J is TRBJ2-7; TRBD1 might be the D (6 bases). The germline CDR1 and CDR2 sequences are GTSNPN and SVGIG (reference sequence). CDR3 size: 11 residues. Trimming pared 2 bases from V and 7 bases from J, leaving 9 bases between. CDR3: CAWSRQVEQYF. CDR3 coding DNA: TGTGCCTGGAGTAGACAGGTTGAGCAGTACTTC.

V gene TRBV15 combines with J gene TRBJ2-3; 8 nucleotides match TRBD2. V trimming: 6 bases; J trimming: 1 base; junction bases outside the gene matches: 0. Per germline, CDR1 LNHNV and CDR2 YYDKDF (reference sequence). The CDR3 consists of 13 residues. The CDR3 DNA reads as TGTGCCACCAGGCGGGGGGGCACAGATACGCAGTATTTT. Its protein is CATRRGGTDTQYF.

J is TRBJ1-6 and V is TRBV9, with TRBD1 matching 7 bases. The junction had 7 bases not matched to a gene; V was cut back by 6 bases and J by 7 bases. CDR1 SGDLS and CDR2 YYNGEE come from the germline V gene. The CDR3 contains 14 residues. CDR3 in amino acids: CASTGPGGNSPLHF. The CDR3 coding sequence is TGTGCCAGCACCGGGCCAGGGGGAAATTCACCCCTCCACTTT. Complete variable domain (other parts from reference TRBV9 and TRBJ1-6): DSGVTQTPKHLITATGQRVTLRCSPRSGDLSVYWYQQSLDQGLQFLIQYYNGEERAKGNILERFSAQQFPDLHSELNLSSLELGDSALYFCASTGPGGNSPLHFGNGTRLTVT.

This chain uses TRBV11-3 with TRBJ2-7, with TRBD1 identical over 10 bases. The CDR3 contains 14 residues. CDR1 and CDR2 (germline): SGHNT, YENEEA. With V trimmed by 5 bases and J by 7 bases, 8 bases remained unmatched. This CDR3 reads CASSRQGAGGEQYF. CDR3 bases: TGTGCCAGCAGCAGACAGGGGGCTGGGGGGGAGCAGTACTTC.

The rearrangement links TRBV6-1 to TRBJ2-5, with 8 bases aligning to TRBD2. Germline V gene data show CDR1 as MNHNS and CDR2 as SASEGT. Unmatched junction bases numbered 1, after V lost 3 bases and J lost 1 base. The CDR3 covers 14 residues. As DNA, the CDR3 is TGTGCCAGCAGTGATCGGGGGGGCCAAGAGACCCAGTACTTC. It is translated as CASSDRGGQETQYF.

The V and J genes are TRBV29-1 and TRBJ1-1, with unresolved D. The length of the CDR3 is 14 residues. Germline V gives CDR1 SQVTM, CDR2 ANQGSEA. V gave up 2 bases and J gave up 0 bases, with 10 bases separating them. The CDR3 nucleotides read TGCAGCGTTGAACTAGAGGGCATGAACACTGAAGCTTTCTTT. Translation gives CSVELEGMNTEAFF. Variable domain in full (rest from reference TRBV29-1 and TRBJ1-1): SAVISQKPSRDICQRGTSLTIQCQVDSQVTMMFWYRQQPGQSLTLIATANQGSEATYESGFVIDKFPISRPNLTFSTLTVSNMSPEDSSIYLCSVELEGMNTEAFFGQGTRLTVV.

The V gene is TRBV6-4, the J gene TRBJ1-2, with no clear D. Trimming pared 8 bases from V and 8 bases from J, leaving 21 bases between. This CDR3 region has 14 residues. Germline V CDR1 and CDR2: MRHNA, SNTAGT. CDR3 region: CASHPGRGYHGYTF. The CDR3 region has the DNA TGTGCCAGCCATCCGGGTCGAGGATACCACGGCTACACCTTC.

J is TRBJ1-2 and V is TRBV2; possibly TRBD1 for D (5 bases). The CDR3 is 14 residues long. V lost 5 bases and J lost 3, with 13 bases in between. The V gene's germline CDR1 is SNHLY and CDR2 FYNNEI. The CDR3 loop is CASSHDSLYYGYTF. The CDR3 DNA sequence: TGTGCCAGCAGTCACGACAGCCTTTACTATGGCTACACCTTC.

The CDR3, as DNA: TGTGCCAGCAGCTTAGAGACAGGCACTGAAGCTTTCTTT. It specifies CASSLETGTEAFF. This rearrangement joins TRBV13 to TRBJ1-1, with a tentative D call TRBD1 (6 bases). V lost 1 base and J 4 bases, leaving 7 bases between the germline ends. The germline CDR1 and CDR2 sequences are PRHDT and FYEKMQ (reference sequence). The CDR3 contains 13 residues.

This chain connects TRBV28 to TRBJ2-1; the D gene is possibly TRBD2 (7 bases). The CDR3 is made up of 17 amino acids. Germline-derived CDR1 and CDR2 are MDHEN and SYDVKM. V was cut by 8 bases and J by 7 bases, with 27 bases left in between. The CDR3 reads CASFSGGGHPPINEQFF. The CDR3 DNA sequence: TGTGCCAGCTTTTCTGGGGGGGGCCATCCTCCAATAAATGAGCAGTTCTTC.

The chain couples TRBV21-1 to TRBJ2-1; TRBD2 is the table's D call, not checked against the DNA. TRBV21-1 is a recognized pseudogene. This CDR3 region has 17 residues. The CDR3 sequence is CASSKDPRLAGLNEQFF. In nucleotides, the CDR3 is TGTGCCAGCAGCAAAGACCCCCGACTAGCGGGGTTGAATGAGCAGTTCTTC.

The chain combines TRBV19 with TRBJ2-7, with a possible D match to TRBD1 (5 bases). The CDR3 is 14 residues long. V lost 6 bases to trimming and J lost 0 bases, with 12 bases between them. Germline V gene lookup returns CDR1 LNHDA and CDR2 SQIVND (reference sequence). Written as DNA, the CDR3 is TGTGCCAGTAGGCGAGACAGAAGCTCCTACGAGCAGTACTTC. Amino acids: CASRRDRSSYEQYF.

This chain connects TRBV6-2 or TRBV6-3 to TRBJ2-7, with D unclear. Trimming took 1 base from V and 3 from J, leaving 10 bases between them. The CDR3 extends over 14 amino acids. CDR1 is MNHEY, CDR2 SVGEGT, per germline. This chain's CDR3 is CASSYYGLGYEQYF. The CDR3 coding sequence is TGTGCCAGCAGTTACTACGGGTTGGGCTACGAGCAGTACTTC.

V is TRBV27 and J is TRBJ1-2, with TRBD1 as a possible D gene (5 bases). Germline lookup yields CDR1 MNHEY and CDR2 SMNVEV (reference sequence). V lost 10 bases and J 8 bases, leaving 17 bases between the germline ends. This CDR3 region has 12 residues. The CDR3, as DNA: TGTGCCATCCGGGGGACGGAAGGGGGCTACACCTTC. Its translation is CAIRGTEGGYTF.

The CDR3 spells CASSTWGLAGDYNEQFF. The CDR3 nucleotides read TGTGCCAGCAGCACCTGGGGACTAGCGGGGGACTACAATGAGCAGTTCTTC. V is TRBV11-3 and J is TRBJ2-1; 14 positions match TRBD2. The J segment lost 3 bases and the V segment lost 5 bases, leaving 6 bases of the junction unmatched. Germline V gene data show CDR1 as SGHNT and CDR2 as YENEEA. The CDR3 loop spans 17 amino acids. The whole variable domain, remainder taken from reference TRBV11-3 and TRBJ2-1, is EAGVVQSPRYKIIEKKQPVAFWCNPISGHNTLYWYLQNLGQGPELLIRYENEEAVDDSQLPKDRFSAERLKGVDSTLKIQPAELGDSAVYLCASSTWGLAGDYNEQFFGPGTRLTVL.

Only a few counts were recorded for this clone. The rearrangement uses TRBV3-1 (or the pseudogene TRBV3-2) and TRBJ1-3; TRBD1 matches 8 bases. Germline values: CDR1 LGHDT, CDR2 YNNKEL (reference sequence). Trimming removed 4 bases from V and 3 bases from J; junction bases left unmatched: 8. This CDR3 is built from 16 residues. CDR3 DNA: TGTGCCAGCAGCCCGCTAGGAGGACAGGGTGGAAACACCATATATTTT. This codes for CASSPLGGQGGNTIYF.

This clone was recorded once. The genes are TRBV7-9 and TRBJ2-1; 7 nucleotides match TRBD1. V gave up 5 bases and J gave up 4 bases; unmatched junction bases: 11. This CDR3 contains 16 residues. Germline-derived CDR1 and CDR2 are SEHNR and FQNEAQ (reference sequence). CDR3 region: CASSLTGADGYNEQFF. The CDR3 DNA follows: TGTGCCAGCAGCCTTACAGGGGCGGATGGATACAATGAGCAGTTCTTC.

In its sample, this clone was seen a few times. The J gene is TRBJ1-5, the V gene TRBV3-1 (or the pseudogene TRBV3-2); a possible D gene is TRBD1 (5 bases). The germline V gene encodes CDR1 LGHDT and CDR2 YNNKEL (reference sequence). Deletions cut 5 bases from V and 2 bases from J, with 16 bases between. The CDR3 length is 16 residues. The CDR3 region is CASSATGFSGNQPQHF. The CDR3 nucleotides read TGTGCCAGCAGCGCAACAGGTTTTTCGGGCAATCAGCCCCAGCATTTT.

This chain joins TRBV6-1 and TRBJ1-6, with unresolved D. CDR3 length equals 14 residues. The V end was cut by 0 bases, the J end by 10 bases, with 10 bases between. Germline CDR1 MNHNS, CDR2 SASEGT. CDR3 bases: TGTGCCAGCAGTGAAGCGCCCGGGATATCACCCCTCCACTTT. It encodes CASSEAPGISPLHF.

Here the CDR3 DNA reads TGTGCCAGTAGTCAAGGGGGAAACACAGATACGCAGTATTTT. Amino acid sequence: CASSQGGNTDTQYF. The V and J genes are TRBV19 and TRBJ2-3; perhaps TRBD1 as D (6 bases). Deletions cut 5 bases from V and 2 bases from J, with 11 bases between. CDR3 size: 14 residues. The germline gives CDR1 LNHDA, CDR2 SQIVND (reference sequence).

This clone turned up a few times. V usage is TRBV7-2 and J usage is TRBJ2-2; D gene uncertain. Germline-derived CDR1 and CDR2 are SGHTA and FQGNSA. V lost 2 bases, J lost 6 bases, and 10 bases lay in between. The CDR3 contains 14 residues. The CDR3 region is CASSLSRPPGELFF. CDR3 sequence (DNA): TGTGCCAGCAGCTTAAGCAGGCCACCCGGGGAGCTGTTTTTT.

The chain uses TRBV10-1 and TRBJ2-5; D possibly corresponds to TRBD1 (6 bases). Trimming took 3 bases from V and 1 from J, leaving 9 bases between them. This CDR3 has 14 amino acids. The V gene's germline CDR1 is WNHNN and CDR2 SYGVQD (reference sequence). The CDR3 nucleotides read TGCGCCAGCAGTGACCAGGGGATCCAAGAGACCCAGTACTTC. Amino acid sequence: CASSDQGIQETQYF.

This chain links TRBV28 with TRBJ2-3, with a possible D match to TRBD2 (7 bases). The CDR3 totals 13 residues. Germline V gene lookup returns CDR1 MDHEN and CDR2 SYDVKM. V gave up 7 bases and J gave up 3 bases, with 11 bases separating them. The CDR3 here is CASIEGGTDTQYF. The CDR3 region has the DNA TGTGCCAGCATTGAGGGGGGGACAGATACGCAGTATTTT.

V is TRBV14 and J is TRBJ1-2, with 7 bases lining up with TRBD1. The CDR3 loop spans 20 amino acids. Germline V gives CDR1 SGHDN, CDR2 FVKESK. The V segment lost 6 bases and the J segment 0 bases; nucleotides outside the gene matches: 22. CDR3 in DNA: TGTGCCAGCAGGGAAATTGCGGGACAGAGATTTTACCAAGCTAACTATGGCTACACCTTC. Translation gives CASREIAGQRFYQANYGYTF.

This chain uses TRBV19 with TRBJ2-2; perhaps TRBD1 as D (7 bases). The CDR3 extends over 16 amino acids. Per the germline V gene, CDR1 is LNHDA and CDR2 is SQIVND (reference sequence). Trimming took off 5 bases at V and 3 bases at J, with 16 bases between the two ends. In nucleotides, the CDR3 is TGTGCCAGTAGTGTATGGACAGGAGGGGACACCGGGGAGCTGTTTTTT. Encoded protein: CASSVWTGGDTGELFF.